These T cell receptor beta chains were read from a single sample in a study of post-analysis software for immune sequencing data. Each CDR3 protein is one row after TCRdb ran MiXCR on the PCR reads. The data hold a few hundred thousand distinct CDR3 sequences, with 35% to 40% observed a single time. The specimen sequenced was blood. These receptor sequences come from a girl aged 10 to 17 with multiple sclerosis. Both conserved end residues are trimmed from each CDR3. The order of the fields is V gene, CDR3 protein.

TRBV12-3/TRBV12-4 ASSFGTASGTQY
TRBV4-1 ASSQALGGLNTEAF
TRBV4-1 ASSGPDRGGNTEAF
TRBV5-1 ASSARAVVATDTQY
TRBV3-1 ASSQRGQHTDTQY
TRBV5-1 ASSLEPGASGELF
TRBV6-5 ASSSPPGRGKETQY
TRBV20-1 SAPALTGAEAF
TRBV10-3 AISEAGLAGEPSTDTQY
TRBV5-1 ASSLESGGVTDTQY
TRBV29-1 SVGGSDRAPSGYT
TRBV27 ASSLGGGKTDTQY
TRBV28 ASSSSWRAISDTQY
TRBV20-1 SARVAGRAQETQY
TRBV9 ASSVRLADGYNEQF
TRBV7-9 ASSLGPGRSYNEQF
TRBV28 ASSSGHSNQPQH
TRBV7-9 ASSPDQTGYYEQY
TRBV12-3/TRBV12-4 ASSLTTSGSYEQF
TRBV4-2 ASSQDVRDRGRSEAF
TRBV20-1 SATGNTEAF
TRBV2 ASSEDWVSSTDTQY
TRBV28 ASRGQPEAF
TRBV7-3 ASSLNPTDTQY
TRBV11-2 ASSSGQGAGEETQY
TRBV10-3 AISEPRDSPSGSADTQY
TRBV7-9 ASSEPGTAYNEQF
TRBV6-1 ASSTRGGDGQF
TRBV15 ATSRDQSVETQY
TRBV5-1 ASRPTGSSGNTIY
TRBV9 ASSYRGGLV
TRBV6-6 ASSYSIGGGYGYT
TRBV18 ASSPNSPGTGSNEQF
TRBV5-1 ASRPSGGGYEQY
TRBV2 ASSEWDTGGEAF
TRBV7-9 ASSYPPGRDYSYT
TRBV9 ASSPGPPFQSYT
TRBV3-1 ASNWEETQY
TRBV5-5 ASSLANTGSQPQH
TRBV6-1 ATITGLTLEQY
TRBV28 ASRGGSGTEAF
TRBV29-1 TTNTDTQY
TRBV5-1 ASSLGGVSQPQH
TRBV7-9 ASSETGVQPQH